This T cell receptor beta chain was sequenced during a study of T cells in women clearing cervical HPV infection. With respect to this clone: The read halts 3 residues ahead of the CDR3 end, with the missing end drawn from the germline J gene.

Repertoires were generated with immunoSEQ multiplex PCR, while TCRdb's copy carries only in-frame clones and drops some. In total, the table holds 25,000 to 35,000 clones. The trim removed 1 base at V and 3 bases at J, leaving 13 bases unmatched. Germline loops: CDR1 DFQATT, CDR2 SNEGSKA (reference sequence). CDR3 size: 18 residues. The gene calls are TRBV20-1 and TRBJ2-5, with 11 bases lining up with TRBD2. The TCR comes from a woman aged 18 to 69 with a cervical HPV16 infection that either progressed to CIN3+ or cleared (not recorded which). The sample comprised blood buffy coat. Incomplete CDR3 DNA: TGCAGTGCTAGAGGTCCTAGCGGGAGGCTAAAGGGGGAAGAGACC. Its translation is CSARGPSGRLKGEET. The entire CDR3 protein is CSARGPSGRLKGEETQYF.